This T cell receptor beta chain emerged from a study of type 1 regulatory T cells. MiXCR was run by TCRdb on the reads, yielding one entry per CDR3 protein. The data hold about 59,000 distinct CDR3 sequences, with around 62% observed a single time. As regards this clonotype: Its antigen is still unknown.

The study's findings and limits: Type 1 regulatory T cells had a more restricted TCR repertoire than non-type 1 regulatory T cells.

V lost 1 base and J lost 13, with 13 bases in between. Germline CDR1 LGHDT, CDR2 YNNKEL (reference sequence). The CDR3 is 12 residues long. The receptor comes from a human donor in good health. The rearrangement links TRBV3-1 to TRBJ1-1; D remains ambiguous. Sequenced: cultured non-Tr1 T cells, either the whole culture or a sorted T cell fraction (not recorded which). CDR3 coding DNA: TGTGCCAGCAGCCAAGCGAAGCGGACGGTTTTCTTT. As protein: CASSQAKRTVFF.